The 11 T cell receptor beta chains in this list originate from one sample, sequenced in a study of T cells in Graves' hyperthyroidism and ophthalmopathy. It was RNA transcripts that yielded the amplified TCR beta CDR3 regions. A first-round RT-PCR of the TCR CDR3 used the HTBI primer set. TCRdb ran MiXCR on the multiplex PCR reads and lists one entry per CDR3 protein. The sample holds 200,000 to 250,000 distinct CDR3 sequences; 15% to 20% are singletons and the top ten take around two fifths. Sequences were obtained from blood. The receptor set was obtained from a man aged 40-49 years with Graves' hyperthyroidism.

Notes on this clonotype: The junction and the germline gene differ at one end; a read error may be behind it. The chain uses TRBV11-3 and TRBJ2-1; 7 bases align to TRBD1. This CDR3 region has 14 residues. Germline CDR1 and CDR2: SGHNT and YENEEA. The CDR3 coding sequence is TGTGCCGGCAGCACGGGACAGAATCCGGGTGAGCAGTTCTTC. Residues: CAGSTGQNPGEQFF.

This clonotype was seen repeatedly, ten times or more. The chain is built from TRBV2 and TRBJ2-7, with a weak D call TRBD2 (7 bases). This CDR3 has 12 amino acids. Trimming pared 4 bases from V and 5 bases from J, leaving 9 bases between. Germline V lookup: CDR1 SNHLY, CDR2 FYNNEI. The chain's CDR3 is CASSAGGDEQYF. CDR3 coding DNA: TGTGCCAGCAGTGCGGGGGGCGACGAGCAGTACTTC.

This clonotype has ten or more counts. The chain couples TRBV20-1 to TRBJ1-2, with D uncertain. Germline V gene data show CDR1 as DFQATT and CDR2 as SNEGSKA (reference sequence). This CDR3 spans 13 amino acids. V shed 3 bases and J shed 0 bases, with 8 bases lying between them. CDR3 DNA sequence: TGCAGTGCTAGTACAGTAGCTAACTATGGCTACACCTTC. This gives the protein CSASTVANYGYTF.

This clonotype was recorded at least ten times. The CDR3 sequence: CASSVAGGPYGYTF. CDR3 DNA sequence: TGTGCCAGCAGCGTAGCAGGGGGACCATATGGCTACACCTTC. The chain joins TRBV9 to TRBJ1-2, with 7 positions matching TRBD1. The CDR3 is made up of 14 amino acids. Germline V CDR1 and CDR2: SGDLS, YYNGEE. With V trimmed by 0 bases and J by 5 bases, 4 bases remained unmatched.

Many counts were recorded for this clonotype. The chain is built from TRBV10-2 and TRBJ2-7, with 8 bases fitting TRBD1. CDR3 length: 15 residues. The V gene end was trimmed by 3 bases and the J gene end by 5 bases; junction bases not matched to a gene: 9. Germline loops: CDR1 WSHSY, CDR2 SAAADI. The CDR3 loop is CASSESGQGIDEQYF. As DNA, the CDR3 is TGCGCCAGCAGTGAATCCGGACAGGGCATCGACGAGCAGTACTTC.

Worth noting for this clonotype: A much larger clone differs by one base, so this may be a read error. V usage is TRBV5-1 and J usage is TRBJ2-3, with D hard to call. Germline CDR1 SGHRS, CDR2 YFSETQ. CDR3 length equals 15 residues. The CDR3 region is CASNLYGSYTDTQYF. CDR3 bases: TGCGCCAGCAACTTGTATGGCAGCTACACAGATACGCAGTATTTT.

This clonotype was counted at least ten times. The chain carries TRBV6-1 and TRBJ1-2; the D gene is possibly TRBD1 (5 bases). CDR1 MNHNS and CDR2 SASEGT come from the germline V gene. This CDR3 comprises 12 residues. As DNA, the CDR3 is TGTGCTTCAAGAGGGGCTAACTATGGCTACACCTTC. Protein sequence: CASRGANYGYTF.

The chain uses TRBV10-3 and TRBJ2-7, with 7 bases that match TRBD1. The trim removed 10 bases at V and 7 bases at J, leaving 16 bases unmatched. Germline V gene lookup returns CDR1 ENHRY and CDR2 SYGVKD. The CDR3 contains 14 residues. The CDR3 is CASQRHDRDTEQYF. The CDR3 DNA sequence: TGTGCCAGTCAACGACATGACAGGGATACGGAGCAGTACTTC.

This clonotype has just a few counts. This chain links TRBV19 with TRBJ1-1; tentatively, D is TRBD1 (6 bases). The V end lost 6 bases, the J end lost 3 bases, and 17 bases lay between the germline ends. The CDR3 totals 15 residues. Germline-derived CDR1 and CDR2 are LNHDA and SQIVND (reference sequence). As DNA, the CDR3 is TGTGCCAGTAGACCTAGACCGGGACACTACACTGAAGCTTTCTTT. Amino acids: CASRPRPGHYTEAFF.

The sample holds many counts of this clonotype. This chain uses TRBV3-1 with TRBJ1-2; 7 bases agree with TRBD1. This CDR3 is 13 amino acids long. Germline CDR1 reads LGHDT; CDR2 reads YNNKEL (reference sequence). The V and J ends lost 7 bases and 4 bases, in that order; junction bases with no gene match: 6. CDR3 protein: CASTRQGGYGYTF. The CDR3 nucleotides are TGTGCCAGCACCAGACAGGGTGGCTATGGCTACACCTTC.

This clonotype was recorded a few times. This chain uses TRBV18 with TRBJ1-1; TRBD1 matches 10 bases. The CDR3 runs to 14 residues. V dropped 3 bases and J dropped 5; count of bases not matched to a gene: 3. In germline, CDR1 is KGHSH, CDR2 LQKENI. In DNA, the CDR3 is TGTGCCAGCTCACCGACAGGGGGCCGGACTGAAGCTTTCTTT. Residues: CASSPTGGRTEAFF. Full variable domain (missing parts from reference TRBV18 and TRBJ1-1): NAGVMQNPRHLVRRRGQEARLRCSPMKGHSHVYWYRQLPEEGLKFMVYLQKENIIDESGMPKERFSAEFPKEGPSILRIQQVVRGDSAAYFCASSPTGGRTEAFFGQGTRLTVV.